This is a list of T cell receptor beta chains from one sample in a study of blood T cells in healthy people across ages. MiXCR was run by TCRdb on the 5' RACE reads, yielding one entry per CDR3 protein. The table lists roughly 1.6 million distinct CDR3 sequences, almost 35% of them singletons. The sequenced sample was blood. Every receptor here comes from a woman aged 25 to 39 in good health. Each CDR3 is given with its conserved first and last residue. The order of the fields is V gene, CDR3 protein.

TRBV2,CASRPSGGYNEQFF
TRBV18,CASWGDRGVAEAFF
TRBV20-1,CSATDRTGGVYTEAFF
TRBV9,CASSPRTSGIGGYNEQFF
TRBV3-1,CASSPTNRNNEQFF
TRBV20-1,CSATRGSLGTDTQYF
TRBV2,CASSEDAGKLFF
TRBV5-1,CASSLDFNEKLFF
TRBV6-1,CASSVFGVETQYF
TRBV6-2/TRBV6-3,CASSPAGLVYEQYF
TRBV5-1,CASSLGHDQETQYF
TRBV20-1,CSATRDSDFTDTQYF
TRBV7-9,CASSRKTGSTGELFF
TRBV20-1,CSARVVDTNEKLFF
TRBV6-2/TRBV6-3,CASSLGEVSYNEQFF
TRBV5-1,CASSLGGPTPSGEQETQYF
TRBV3-1,CASSQTGGAQQETQYF
TRBV20-1,CSAQSSGSAYNEQFF
TRBV3-1,CASSQDLEGLNTEAFF
TRBV5-1,CASSLGGQTSQGQFF
TRBV9,CASSTPAKNEQFF
TRBV29-1,CSVGARLQVNTEAFF
TRBV20-1,CSARHLNTGELFF
TRBV27,CASSEWGDSVGEQYF
TRBV25-1,CASSGYSLKNIQYF
TRBV4-1,CASSRITEGNEQFF
TRBV20-1,CSARPQGADLGGTQYF
TRBV7-8,CASSPGTPTDTQYF
TRBV2,CASSEAFRHATNYEQYF
TRBV4-2,CASSQEWPTYGYTF
TRBV15,CATSSGPSKPTNYGYTF
TRBV6-1,CASRPLALADTQYF
TRBV7-3,CASSLMSGAGGPQTQYF
TRBV10-3,CAISGRVSSSYEQYF
TRBV20-1,CSAPDRTSAEQFF
TRBV11-2,CASSSFRSRRNLYYGYTF
TRBV9,CASSAQDLTQYF
TRBV20-1,CSARARDRVYNEQFF
TRBV2,CAIRDLQETQYF
TRBV7-7,CASSLGSGGFYEQYF
TRBV29-1,CSVEEPVSNTEAFF
TRBV4-1,CASSQPVDRENTGELFF